The clone carrying this T cell receptor (beta chain) appeared a few times. By way of CD45RO/CCR7/CD25/CD127/CD95/CD27, the CD4+ regulatory, stem cell-like memory, central memory and naive cells were sorted. V lost 6 bases and J lost 0, with 11 bases in between. CDR1 ENHRY and CDR2 SYGVKD come from the germline V gene. The CDR3 extends over 15 amino acids. cDNA synthesis used the whole RNA isolate, giving expressed TCRB sequences. Some clones are missing from TCRdb's copy, which holds only in-frame ones; the method was immunoSEQ multiplex PCR. This table holds hundreds of thousands of clones, 15% to 20% found once. This sample is drawn from a study of beta chain features in type 1 diabetes.

The origin of this receptor is a woman younger than 30 in good health. The J gene is TRBJ2-2, the V gene TRBV10-3, with a weak D call TRBD1 (6 bases). Sequenced input: naive CD4+ T cells from blood. The CDR3 DNA sequence: TGTGCCATCAGCCGGACAGATCCGAACACCGGGGAGCTGTTTTTT. As protein: CAISRTDPNTGELFF.